This T cell receptor beta chain was sequenced for a study of shared clonotypes between healthy human individuals. Study-wide results and caveats: A reduction in generation probabilities was seen for non-shared clonotypes relative to those shared by all four donors. Naive subsets usually exceeded memory subsets in estimated richness.

The CDR3 has 13 amino acids. The germline gives CDR1 MDHEN, CDR2 SYDVKM. The V and J ends lost 7 bases and 9 bases respectively, with 13 bases between them. In the case of this clone: What it binds is not known.

Splitting of each subset's genomic DNA was done evenly across several immunoSEQ plates. Assay used: immunoSEQ multiplex PCR; TCRdb lists only in-frame clones, some missing. Seen here are about a million clones, roughly 75% observed once, and the top ten hold about 1.5%. This chain joins TRBV28 and TRBJ1-6, with D hard to call. The sample consisted of memory CD4+ T cells sorted from blood. Subset defined: CD45RA-negative fraction. The source is a man younger than 35 in good health. The CDR3 coding sequence is TGTGCCAGCATCCTTTCGGGCAGTTCACCCCTCCACTTT. The encoded protein is CASILSGSSPLHF.